This T cell receptor beta chain is drawn from a study of control samples from healthy donors and cancer patients. This clone has a single count. Generated by immunoSEQ multiplex PCR, the TCRdb table keeps only in-frame clones and is missing some. The data contain some 130,000 clones, about 95% of them seen just once; the ten biggest clones take up around 3.6%. The germline CDR1 and CDR2 sequences are MGHRA and YSYEKL. This CDR3 spans 14 amino acids. Trimming cost V 4 bases and J 6 bases, with 15 bases left between them. This clonotype was obtained from a man aged 30-40 years in good health. Sequencing was done on a sample of blood. This rearrangement joins TRBV4-1 to TRBJ1-1, with D tentatively TRBD1 (6 bases). The CDR3 nucleotides read TGCGCCAGCAGCCCAACACGAGGGGGATCTGAAGCTTTCTTT. Translation gives CASSPTRGGSEAFF.